This TCR beta chain comes out of a study of blood T cell repertoires in COVID-19. TCRdb's copy holds only in-frame clones and misses some; the assay was immunoSEQ multiplex PCR. The sample yields 250,000 to 400,000 clones, 90% seen once. Trimming removed 0 bases from V and 6 bases from J, with 4 bases in between. The germline V gene has CDR1 WSHSY and CDR2 SAAADI. The CDR3 totals 12 residues. The rearrangement uses TRBV10-2 and TRBJ2-3; D ambiguous. Sequencing was done on a sample of peripheral blood. This receptor was taken from a woman aged 30 to 39 with COVID-19, enrolled during active disease. In DNA, the CDR3 is TGCGCCAGCAGTGAGTCCCGGGATACGCAGTATTTT. This sequence encodes CASSESRDTQYF.